One and the same sample provided the 14 T cell receptor beta chains below, sequenced in a study of regulatory T cells in long-lasting Graves disease. To make TCR beta libraries, researchers used iRepertoire HTBI primers and Arm-PCR of CDR3 regions. MiXCR, run by TCRdb on the multiplex PCR reads, gives a single entry per CDR3 protein. Here the sample spans about 430,000 distinct CDR3 sequences, approximately 16% being singletons. The time point here: newly diagnosed GD, antithyroid drugs for less than 3 months. The TCR library was made from RNA extracted from PBMCs. The sample also formed part of further work on T cells in Graves' hyperthyroidism and ophthalmopathy.

Sequencing was performed on peripheral blood mononuclear cells (PBMCs), taken at new diagnosis, from a patient treated with antithyroid drugs. These receptors were collected from a woman in her 40s with Graves disease.

This clonotype has a single count. V gene TRBV28 combines with J gene TRBJ1-1; 9 bases line up with TRBD1. Looked up from germline, CDR1 is MDHEN and CDR2 is SYDVKM. Trimming took 6 bases from V and 5 from J; bases not matched to a gene: 4. This CDR3 is 13 amino acids long. DNA for the CDR3: TGTGCCAGCAGAAGCGGGACAGGGACTGAAGCTTTCTTT. Protein: CASRSGTGTEAFF.

This clonotype was seen ten or more times. The chain combines TRBV2 with TRBJ1-5, with 7 nucleotides matching TRBD1. Losses at the gene ends were 8 bases for V and 5 bases for J; bases not matched to a gene: 6. The CDR3 length is 13 residues. Looked up from germline, CDR1 is SNHLY and CDR2 is FYNNEI. The CDR3 bases are TGTGCCAGCGAAGACAGGGAAGATCAGCCCCAGCATTTT. Encoded protein: CASEDREDQPQHF.

This clonotype came up many times. The DNA for the CDR3 is TGTGCCAGCAGCTCCCCGGAGGGCCCACCCGATACGCAGTATTTT. It translates to CASSSPEGPPDTQYF. The chain employs TRBV9 and TRBJ2-3; D may be TRBD2 (6 bases). The CDR3 is 15 residues long. CDR1 and CDR2 (germline): SGDLS, YYNGEE. V lost 4 bases and J 6 bases, leaving 18 bases between the germline ends.

This clonotype was observed at least ten times. This chain connects TRBV7-2 to TRBJ2-5, with D unresolved. The CDR3 extends over 15 amino acids. The V gene's germline CDR1 is SGHTA and CDR2 FQGNSA. The germline V and J ends were trimmed by 0 bases and 1 base, with 9 bases remaining between them. CDR3 nucleotides: TGTGCCAGCAGCTTAGCCACAGCATCCCAAGAGACCCAGTACTTC. It is translated as CASSLATASQETQYF.

This clonotype has at least ten counts. The chain has TRBV27 and TRBJ1-6, with D unresolved. This CDR3 comprises 15 residues. The V and J ends lost 0 bases and 7 bases respectively, with 10 bases between them. Germline CDR1 MNHEY, CDR2 SMNVEV (reference sequence). The CDR3 region is CASSLSGRENSPLHF. Here the CDR3 DNA reads TGTGCCAGCAGTTTATCAGGGCGGGAAAATTCACCCCTCCACTTT.

This clonotype was picked up a small number of times. The chain joins TRBV28 to TRBJ1-1, with D perhaps matching TRBD1 (6 bases). V lost 5 bases to trimming and J lost 0 bases, with 19 bases between them. The CDR3 spans 17 residues. Germline assignment: CDR1 MDHEN and CDR2 SYDVKM. DNA of the CDR3: TGTGCCAGCAGTCCCTACAGGGTTCGCAACCTGAACACTGAAGCTTTCTTT. It codes for CASSPYRVRNLNTEAFF.

Ten or more counts support this clonotype. The genes are TRBV11-3 and TRBJ2-3; 9 nucleotides match TRBD2. The J segment lost 3 bases and the V segment lost 3 bases, leaving 7 bases of the junction unmatched. The germline V gene has CDR1 SGHNT and CDR2 YENEEA. CDR3 size: 16 residues. The CDR3 reads CASSFSGGRETDTQYF. CDR3 sequence (DNA): TGTGCCAGCAGCTTCTCCGGCGGGAGGGAAACAGATACGCAGTATTTT.

This clonotype was seen only a few times. The chain employs TRBV13 and TRBJ2-3; 7 positions match TRBD2. Germline-derived CDR1 and CDR2 are PRHDT and FYEKMQ (reference sequence). The junction had 11 bases not matched to a gene; V was cut back by 3 bases and J by 5 bases. The CDR3 spans 16 residues. This chain's CDR3 is CASSFRSGSLRDTQYF. The CDR3 DNA reads as TGTGCCAGCAGCTTTCGTAGCGGGTCCCTTCGAGATACGCAGTATTTT.

This clonotype has a count of ten or more. The rearrangement uses TRBV12-3 or TRBV12-4 and TRBJ2-2; D unclear. Trimming shortened V by 2 bases and J by 3 bases, and 13 bases separated the two germline ends. The CDR3 loop spans 16 amino acids. The CDR3 loop is CASSLKLEMYTGELFF. The CDR3 DNA reads TGTGCCAGCAGTTTAAAGTTGGAGATGTACACCGGGGAGCTGTTTTTT.

The sample holds many counts of this clonotype. V gene TRBV28 combines with J gene TRBJ1-2; D may be TRBD1 (5 bases). The V end lost 5 bases, the J end lost 4 bases, and 14 bases lay between the germline ends. Germline V gives CDR1 MDHEN, CDR2 SYDVKM. This CDR3 spans 14 amino acids. The DNA of the CDR3 is TGTGCCAGCAGTATACCCGACAGAGGCTATGGCTACACCTTC. It codes for CASSIPDRGYGYTF.

This clonotype was seen many times. V is TRBV28 and J is TRBJ2-5; D not certain. Deletions cut 6 bases from V and 1 base from J, with 18 bases between. The CDR3 has 16 residues. Germline V gives CDR1 MDHEN, CDR2 SYDVKM. The CDR3 region has the DNA TGTGCCAGCAGACCTTCCTCGGGCAGATCCCAAGAGACCCAGTACTTC. It translates to CASRPSSGRSQETQYF.

Notes on this clonotype: A much larger clone differs from this one at a single base, so this may be a read error. The chain combines TRBV4-1 with TRBJ2-1; 12 bases fit TRBD2. The V and J ends lost 3 bases and 7 bases, in that order; junction bases with no gene match: 10. Germline V gene sequence: CDR1 MGHRA, CDR2 YSYEKL. This CDR3 spans 17 amino acids. The CDR3, as DNA: TGCGCCAGCAGCCAGGATAGACTAGCGGGAGTGAGAAATGAGCAGTTCTTC. Encoded protein: CASSQDRLAGVRNEQFF.

There are a few counts of this clonotype. This sequence joins TRBV30 and TRBJ1-2; D is unclear. CDR3 length: 14 residues. Germline V gene lookup returns CDR1 GTSNPN and CDR2 SVGIG (reference sequence). The CDR3 sequence: CGSSIGVWDYGYTF. CDR3 DNA sequence: TGTGGCTCGAGTATCGGGGTGTGGGACTATGGCTACACCTTC. Based on the CDR3 plus reference TRBV30 and TRBJ1-2, the full variable domain is SQTIHQWPATLVQPVGSPLSLECTVEGTSNPNLYWYRQAAGRGLQLLFYSVGIGQISSEVPQNLSASRPQDRQFILSSKKLLLSDSGFYLCGSSIGVWDYGYTFGSGTRLTVV.

This clonotype showed up many times. This chain uses TRBV3-1 with TRBJ2-2, with 10 bases aligning to TRBD2. The CDR3 extends over 17 amino acids. Per the germline V gene, CDR1 is LGHDT and CDR2 is YNNKEL (reference sequence). J gave up 4 bases and V 4 bases, and 9 bases lay outside the gene matches. DNA for the CDR3: TGTGCCAGCAGCCTTCGCTCGGAGCGGGAGGGCACCGGGGAGCTGTTTTTT. Residues: CASSLRSEREGTGELFF.